These 10 T cell receptor beta chains share one sample of origin, sequenced in a study of OX40 agonist ivuxolimab in advanced cancers. Sequencing used immunoSEQ multiplex PCR; TCRdb keeps in-frame clones, though not all of them. The data show 90,000 to 120,000 clones, approximately 90% seen once. The material was CD4+ or CD8+ T cells sorted from blood, obtained in a trial of the OX40 agonist ivuxolimab. These receptors came from an adult with an advanced solid tumor such as melanoma, head and neck, liver or kidney cancer.

This rearrangement joins TRBV27 to TRBJ2-7; TRBD1 matches 7 bases. This CDR3 region has 15 residues. CDR1 is MNHEY, CDR2 SMNVEV, per germline (reference sequence). V lost 8 bases and J lost 2; bases outside the gene matches: 12. The CDR3 region is CASAEGRGLTYEQYF. In nucleotides, the CDR3 is TGTGCCAGCGCCGAAGGCAGGGGGTTAACCTACGAGCAGTACTTC.

The genes are TRBV10-3 and TRBJ1-5; 9 positions agree with TRBD1. J lost 6 bases, V lost 7 bases, and 4 bases had no gene match. The length of the CDR3 is 13 residues. Germline-derived CDR1 and CDR2 are ENHRY and SYGVKD. CDR3 region: CAIKQGAGQPQHF. CDR3 sequence (DNA): TGTGCCATCAAACAGGGGGCTGGTCAGCCCCAGCATTTT.

V usage is TRBV27 and J usage is TRBJ2-1; 11 nucleotides match TRBD2. CDR3 length: 16 amino acids. In germline, CDR1 is MNHEY, CDR2 SMNVEV (reference sequence). V lost 6 bases, J lost 3 bases, and 7 bases stayed unmatched. As DNA, the CDR3 is TGTGCCAGCAGCTCTCTAGCGGGAGGTATCTACAATGAGCAGTTCTTC. This sequence encodes CASSSLAGGIYNEQFF.

The chain is built from TRBV7-8 and TRBJ2-2; no clear D. Looked up from germline, CDR1 is SGHVS and CDR2 is FQNEAQ. There are 13 residues in the CDR3. Trimming removed 0 bases from V and 4 bases from J, with 3 bases in between. The CDR3 DNA reads TGTGCCAGCAGCTTAGCATCCACCGGGGAGCTGTTTTTT. This translates into CASSLASTGELFF.

The J gene is TRBJ2-7, the V gene TRBV10-3; D is tentatively TRBD1 or TRBD2 (6 bases each). Germline lookup yields CDR1 ENHRY and CDR2 SYGVKD. The V end lost 6 bases, the J end lost 4 bases, and 19 bases lay between the germline ends. There are 15 residues in the CDR3. Written as DNA, the CDR3 is TGTGCCATCAGCGGAGGGGGAACAGACGGATACGAGCAGTACTTC. As protein: CAISGGGTDGYEQYF.

The gene calls are TRBV7-3 and TRBJ2-5, with D maybe TRBD1 (6 bases). CDR1 is SGHTA and CDR2 is FQGTGA in the germline V gene. The CDR3 consists of 15 residues. Trimming cost V 4 bases and J 1 base, with 13 bases left between them. The CDR3 sequence: CASSSGGLIQETQYF. As DNA, the CDR3 is TGTGCCAGCAGCTCTGGGGGCCTAATCCAAGAGACCCAGTACTTC.

This chain links TRBV21-1 with TRBJ2-7; the table gives TRBD1 as D, unverified against the DNA. TRBV21-1 is described as a pseudogene. The CDR3 is 18 residues long. In nucleotides, the CDR3 is TGTGCCAGCAGCAAAGGGGACAAGTGGCAGCGGAGCTCCTACGAGCAGTACTTC. This gives the protein CASSKGDKWQRSSYEQYF.

This chain uses TRBV6-5 with TRBJ2-7, with TRBD1 identical over 7 bases. There are 15 residues in the CDR3. CDR1 is MNHEY and CDR2 is SVGAGI in the germline V gene. Trimming removed 0 bases from V and 5 bases from J; junction bases left unmatched: 7. The CDR3 loop is CASSYSTGSPNEQYF. The DNA of the CDR3 is TGTGCCAGCAGTTACTCGACAGGGAGTCCCAACGAGCAGTACTTC.

The chain combines TRBV19 with TRBJ1-5; TRBD1 agrees at 8 bases. This CDR3 has 14 residues. Germline assignment: CDR1 LNHDA and CDR2 SQIVND (reference sequence). V lost 7 bases, J lost 3 bases, and 5 bases stayed unmatched. The CDR3 here is CASKYRGVNQPQHF. DNA of the CDR3: TGTGCCAGTAAATACAGGGGGGTCAATCAGCCCCAGCATTTT.

CDR3 in DNA: TGTGCCAGTAGTATTGGAGGGAGGATCACCGGGGAGCTGTTTTTT. Its translation: CASSIGGRITGELFF. This rearrangement joins TRBV19 to TRBJ2-2, with D tentatively TRBD2 (6 bases). The germline V and J ends were trimmed by 3 bases and 4 bases, with 12 bases remaining between them. CDR3 length: 15 amino acids. Germline CDR1 and CDR2: LNHDA and SQIVND (reference sequence). Together with reference TRBV19 and TRBJ2-2, the CDR3 gives the full variable domain: DGGITQSPKYLFRKEGQNVTLSCEQNLNHDAMYWYRQDPGQGLRLIYYSQIVNDFQKGDIAEGYSVSREKKESFPLTVTSAQKNPTAFYLCASSIGGRITGELFFGEGSRLTVL.